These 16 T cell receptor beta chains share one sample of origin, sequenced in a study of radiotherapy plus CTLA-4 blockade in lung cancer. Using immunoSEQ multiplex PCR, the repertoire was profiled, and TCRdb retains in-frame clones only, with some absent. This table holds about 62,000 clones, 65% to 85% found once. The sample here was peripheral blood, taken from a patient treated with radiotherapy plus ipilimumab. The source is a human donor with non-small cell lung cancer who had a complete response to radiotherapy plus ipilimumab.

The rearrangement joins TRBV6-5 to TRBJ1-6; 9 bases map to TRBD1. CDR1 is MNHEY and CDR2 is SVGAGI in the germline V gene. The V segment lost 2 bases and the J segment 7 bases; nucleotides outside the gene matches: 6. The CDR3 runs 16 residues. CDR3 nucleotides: TGTGCCAGCAGTTACCAACAGGGGGCTAAAAATTCACCCCTCCACTTT. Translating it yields CASSYQQGAKNSPLHF.

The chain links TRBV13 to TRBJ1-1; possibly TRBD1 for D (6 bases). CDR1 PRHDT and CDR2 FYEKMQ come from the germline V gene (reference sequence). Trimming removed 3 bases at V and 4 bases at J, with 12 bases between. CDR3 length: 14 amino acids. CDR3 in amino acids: CASSFRGGGTEAFF. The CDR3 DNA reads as TGTGCCAGCAGCTTCAGGGGAGGGGGCACTGAAGCTTTCTTT.

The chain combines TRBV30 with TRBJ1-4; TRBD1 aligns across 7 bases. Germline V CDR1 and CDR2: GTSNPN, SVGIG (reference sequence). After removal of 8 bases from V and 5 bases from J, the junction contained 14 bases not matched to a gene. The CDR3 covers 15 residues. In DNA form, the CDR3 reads TGTGCCCTTCGGGACAGACGAATACCAAATGAAAAACTGTTTTTT. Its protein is CALRDRRIPNEKLFF. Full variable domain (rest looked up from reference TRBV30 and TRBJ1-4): SQTIHQWPATLVQPVGSPLSLECTVEGTSNPNLYWYRQAAGRGLQLLFYSVGIGQISSEVPQNLSASRPQDRQFILSSKKLLLSDSGFYLCALRDRRIPNEKLFFGSGTQLSVL.

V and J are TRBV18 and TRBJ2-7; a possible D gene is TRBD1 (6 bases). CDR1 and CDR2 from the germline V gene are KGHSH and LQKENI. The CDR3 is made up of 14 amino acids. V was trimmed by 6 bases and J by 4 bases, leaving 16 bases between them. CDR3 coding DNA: TGTGCCAGCTCCCCTACAGGGAGAAGATACGAGCAGTACTTC. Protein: CASSPTGRRYEQYF. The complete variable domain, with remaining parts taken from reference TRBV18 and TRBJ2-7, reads NAGVMQNPRHLVRRRGQEARLRCSPMKGHSHVYWYRQLPEEGLKFMVYLQKENIIDESGMPKERFSAEFPKEGPSILRIQQVVRGDSAAYFCASSPTGRRYEQYFGPGTRLTVT.

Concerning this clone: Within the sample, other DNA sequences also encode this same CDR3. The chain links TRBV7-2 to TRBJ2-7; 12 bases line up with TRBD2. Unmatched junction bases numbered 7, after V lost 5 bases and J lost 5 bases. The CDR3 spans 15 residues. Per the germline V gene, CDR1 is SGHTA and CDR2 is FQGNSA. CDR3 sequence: CASSVRLAGVHEQYF. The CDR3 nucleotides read TGTGCCAGCAGCGTCCGACTAGCGGGAGTCCACGAGCAGTACTTC.

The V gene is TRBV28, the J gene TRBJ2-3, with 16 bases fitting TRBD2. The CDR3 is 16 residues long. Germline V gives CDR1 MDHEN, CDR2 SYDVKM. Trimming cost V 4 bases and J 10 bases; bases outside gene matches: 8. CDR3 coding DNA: TGTGCCAGCAGTTCGTCCGGGACTAGCGGGAGGGCCGCGCAGTATTTT. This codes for CASSSSGTSGRAAQYF.

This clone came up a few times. CDR3 sequence (DNA): TGTGCCAGCAGTTCAGTGGCAGGGGGTGCAGAGACCCAGTACTTC. It encodes CASSSVAGGAETQYF. The J gene is TRBJ2-5, the V gene TRBV6-5; 7 bases match TRBD1. This CDR3 contains 15 residues. Germline CDR1 and CDR2: MNHEY and SVGAGI. V shed 4 bases, J shed 4 bases, and the junction held 9 bases outside the gene matches.

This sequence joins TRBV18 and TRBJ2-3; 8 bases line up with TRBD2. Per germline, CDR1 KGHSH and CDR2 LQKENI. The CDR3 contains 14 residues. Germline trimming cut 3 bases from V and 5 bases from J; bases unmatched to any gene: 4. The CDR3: CASSPGLALDTQYF. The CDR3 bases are TGTGCCAGCTCACCCGGACTAGCTTTAGATACGCAGTATTTT.

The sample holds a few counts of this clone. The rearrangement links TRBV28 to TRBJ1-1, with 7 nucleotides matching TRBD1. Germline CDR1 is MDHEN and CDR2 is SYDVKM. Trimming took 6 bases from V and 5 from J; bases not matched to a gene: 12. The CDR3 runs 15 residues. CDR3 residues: CASRILQGGSTEAFF. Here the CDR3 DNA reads TGTGCCAGCAGGATTCTTCAGGGGGGAAGTACTGAAGCTTTCTTT.

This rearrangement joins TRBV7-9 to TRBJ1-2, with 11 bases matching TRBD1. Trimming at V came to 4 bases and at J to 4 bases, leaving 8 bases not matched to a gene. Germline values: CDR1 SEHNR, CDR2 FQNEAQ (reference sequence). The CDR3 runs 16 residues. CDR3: CASSSYGQGAGYGYTF. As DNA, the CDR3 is TGTGCCAGCAGCTCCTACGGACAGGGGGCAGGCTATGGCTACACCTTC.

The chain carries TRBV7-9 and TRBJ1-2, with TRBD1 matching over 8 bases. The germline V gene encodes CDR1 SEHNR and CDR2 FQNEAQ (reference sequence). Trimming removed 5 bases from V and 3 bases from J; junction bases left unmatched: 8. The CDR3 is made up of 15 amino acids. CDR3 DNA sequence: TGTGCCAGCAGCCCCCGACAGGGGACCTACTATGGCTACACCTTC. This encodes CASSPRQGTYYGYTF.

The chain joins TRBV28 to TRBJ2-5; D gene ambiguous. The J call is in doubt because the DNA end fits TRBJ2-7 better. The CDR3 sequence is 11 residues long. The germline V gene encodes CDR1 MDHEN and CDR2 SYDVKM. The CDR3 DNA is TGTGCCAGCAGTTCCCCCTACGAGCAGTACTTC. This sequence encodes CASSSPYEQYF.

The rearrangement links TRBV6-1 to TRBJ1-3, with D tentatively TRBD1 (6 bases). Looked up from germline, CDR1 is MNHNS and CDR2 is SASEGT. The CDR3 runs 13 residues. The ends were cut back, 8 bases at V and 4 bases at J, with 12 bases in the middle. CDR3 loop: CASWGGLGNTIYF. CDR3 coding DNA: TGTGCCAGCTGGGGGGGGCTCGGAAACACCATATATTTT.

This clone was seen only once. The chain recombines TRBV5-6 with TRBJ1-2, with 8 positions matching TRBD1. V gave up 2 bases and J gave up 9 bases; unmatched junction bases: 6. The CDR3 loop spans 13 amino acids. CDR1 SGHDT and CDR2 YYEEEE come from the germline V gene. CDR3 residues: CASSFWGQARYTF. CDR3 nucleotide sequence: TGTGCCAGCAGCTTCTGGGGACAGGCCCGCTACACCTTC.

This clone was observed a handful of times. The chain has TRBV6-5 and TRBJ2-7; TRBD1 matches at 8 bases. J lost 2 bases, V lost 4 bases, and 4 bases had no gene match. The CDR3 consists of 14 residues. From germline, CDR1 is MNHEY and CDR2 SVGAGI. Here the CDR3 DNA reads TGTGCCAGCAGTTTAGGACAGGGCGCCTACGAGCAGTACTTC. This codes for CASSLGQGAYEQYF.

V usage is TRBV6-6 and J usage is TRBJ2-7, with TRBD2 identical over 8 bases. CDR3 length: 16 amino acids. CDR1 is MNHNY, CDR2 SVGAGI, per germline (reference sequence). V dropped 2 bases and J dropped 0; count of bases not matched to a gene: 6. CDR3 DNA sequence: TGTGCCAGCAGTTACAACAGCGGGAGTCCCTCCTACGAGCAGTACTTC. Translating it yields CASSYNSGSPSYEQYF.